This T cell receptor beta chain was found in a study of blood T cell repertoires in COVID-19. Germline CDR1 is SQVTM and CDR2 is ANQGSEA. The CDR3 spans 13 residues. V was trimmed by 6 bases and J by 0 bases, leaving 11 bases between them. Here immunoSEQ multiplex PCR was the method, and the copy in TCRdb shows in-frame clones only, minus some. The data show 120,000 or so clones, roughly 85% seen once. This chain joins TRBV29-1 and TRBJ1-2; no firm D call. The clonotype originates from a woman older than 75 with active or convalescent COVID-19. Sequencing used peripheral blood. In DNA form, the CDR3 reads TGCAGCGTCGCCCGGGAGTCTAACTATGGCTACACCTTC. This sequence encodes CSVARESNYGYTF.